These 24 T cell receptor beta chains were sequenced from one sample in a study of CD8 T cells in ankylosing spondylitis. In TCRdb, the 5' RACE reads were re-called with MiXCR into one record per CDR3 protein. Counted here are 250,000 or so distinct CDR3 sequences, roughly 25% occurring once; the ten biggest clones make up roughly 0.67%. The specimen sequenced was blood, either unsorted or a sorted T cell fraction (not recorded which). Every receptor here comes from a male donor with ankylosing spondylitis or in good health (not recorded which).

This clonotype came up many times. The V call is TRBV28, the J call TRBJ2-5, with D unresolved. Germline CDR1 and CDR2: MDHEN and SYDVKM. This CDR3 spans 13 amino acids. V lost 6 bases, J lost 4 bases, and 12 bases lay in between. This CDR3 reads CASSRRGRETQYF. Written as DNA, the CDR3 is TGTGCCAGCAGCCGTCGAGGACGAGAGACCCAGTACTTC.

This clonotype was counted at least ten times. The rearrangement uses TRBV20-1 and TRBJ2-7, with D possibly TRBD2 on 7 matching bases. Germline V gene data show CDR1 as DFQATT and CDR2 as SNEGSKA (reference sequence). The ends were cut back, 5 bases at V and 12 bases at J, with 26 bases in the middle. The CDR3 runs to 14 residues. The chain's CDR3 is CSAQQGGGAGKAYF. CDR3 DNA: TGCAGTGCTCAGCAAGGAGGGGGGGCCGGCAAGGCGTACTTC.

This clonotype has only a few counts. The rearrangement joins TRBV7-9 to TRBJ2-5; 10 bases match TRBD2. The V gene end was trimmed by 4 bases and the J gene end by 3 bases; junction bases not matched to a gene: 2. This CDR3 spans 14 amino acids. Looked up from germline, CDR1 is SEHNR and CDR2 is FQNEAQ (reference sequence). The CDR3 spells CASSSLAGEETQYF. In DNA form, the CDR3 reads TGTGCCAGCAGCTCGCTAGCGGGAGAAGAGACCCAGTACTTC.

This clonotype was recorded at least ten times. The gene calls are TRBV5-6 and TRBJ2-1; the D is unclear. Germline CDR1 SGHDT, CDR2 YYEEEE. The V gene lost 0 bases and the J gene lost 6 bases, with 10 bases spanning the gap. The CDR3 consists of 14 residues. CDR3 residues: CASSLGWGFNEQFF. Here the CDR3 DNA reads TGTGCCAGCAGCTTGGGTTGGGGATTCAATGAGCAGTTCTTC.

This chain connects TRBV24-1 to TRBJ2-1, with D possibly being TRBD2 (5 bases). CDR1 and CDR2 (germline): KGHDR, SFDVKD. Trimming pared 9 bases from V and 1 base from J, leaving 9 bases between. The CDR3 contains 13 residues. CDR3 loop: CATQRSSYNEQFF. In DNA form, the CDR3 reads TGTGCCACCCAGCGGTCATCCTACAATGAGCAGTTCTTC.

The chain joins TRBV7-2 to TRBJ1-2; D is undetermined. Trimming took 2 bases from V and 1 from J, leaving 8 bases between them. CDR1 is SGHTA, CDR2 FQGNSA, per germline. This CDR3 is built from 14 residues. CDR3 loop: CASSLSGYNYGYTF. CDR3 sequence (DNA): TGTGCCAGCAGCTTATCCGGGTATAACTATGGCTACACCTTC.

This clonotype appeared many times. V and J are TRBV4-1 and TRBJ2-1; perhaps D is TRBD1 or TRBD2 (5 bases each). The germline gives CDR1 MGHRA, CDR2 YSYEKL. This CDR3 is built from 13 residues. The V gene lost 1 base and the J gene lost 6 bases, with 7 bases spanning the gap. The CDR3 loop is CASSQGGGNEQFF. CDR3 DNA: TGCGCCAGCAGCCAAGGTGGGGGCAATGAGCAGTTCTTC.

This sequence joins TRBV20-1 and TRBJ2-1; D is ambiguous. CDR1 DFQATT and CDR2 SNEGSKA come from the germline V gene (reference sequence). The CDR3 has 16 residues. The V gene lost 0 bases and the J gene lost 0 bases, with 12 bases spanning the gap. In nucleotides, the CDR3 is TGCAGTGCTAGAGATATGGCACCTAGCTCCTACAATGAGCAGTTCTTC. It translates to CSARDMAPSSYNEQFF.

The table lists this clonotype with many counts. The chain uses TRBV20-1 and TRBJ2-1; D is tentatively TRBD1 or TRBD2 (5 bases each). The CDR3 contains 14 residues. The V end was cut by 3 bases, the J end by 9 bases, with 18 bases between. Germline V lookup: CDR1 DFQATT, CDR2 SNEGSKA (reference sequence). The CDR3 region has the DNA TGCAGTGCTAGTCTGGGACCTAACGGCAGTGAGCAGTTCTTC. Translating it yields CSASLGPNGSEQFF.

This clonotype was observed many times. The V gene is TRBV5-1, the J gene TRBJ2-2; a possible D gene is TRBD1 (5 bases). V was trimmed by 5 bases and J by 3 bases, leaving 5 bases between them. The V gene's germline CDR1 is SGHRS and CDR2 YFSETQ. The CDR3 spans 12 residues. CDR3 in amino acids: CASRTDTGELFF. The CDR3 nucleotides read TGCGCCAGCAGGACAGACACCGGGGAGCTGTTTTTT.

This clonotype was recorded at least ten times. This CDR3 fails to terminate in the conserved phenylalanine or tryptophan, so it likely reflects a read error. It is unclear where the CDR3 begins or ends on the DNA, so no DNA is shown, and the CDR3 is as TCRdb lists it. The chain has TRBV10-3 and TRBJ2-3; TRBD2, as called in the table, went unchecked against the DNA. The CDR3 is made up of 8 amino acids, end residues included. Germline assignment: CDR1 ENHRY and CDR2 SYGVKD. CDR3 sequence reads: CAIESSPP.

This clonotype was counted ten times or more. The chain combines TRBV20-1 with TRBJ2-7, with D possibly being TRBD2 (5 bases). Trimming took 7 bases from V and 3 from J, leaving 13 bases between them. The CDR3 has 12 residues. Germline CDR1 DFQATT, CDR2 SNEGSKA (reference sequence). DNA of the CDR3: TGCAGTGGAAGCCGGGAACACTACGAGCAGTACTTC. This gives the protein CSGSREHYEQYF.

This chain joins TRBV6-6 and TRBJ1-1, with D possibly matching TRBD1 (5 bases). The CDR3 spans 13 residues. The V end was cut by 10 bases, the J end by 4 bases, with 16 bases between. CDR1 is MNHNY, CDR2 SVGAGI, per germline (reference sequence). CDR3: CATAGRSGTEAFF. DNA for the CDR3: TGTGCCACCGCAGGGAGATCCGGCACTGAAGCTTTCTTT.

J is TRBJ2-6 and V is TRBV7-9; D unclear. Trimming cost V 0 bases and J 0 bases, with 9 bases left between them. CDR1 and CDR2 (germline): SEHNR, FQNEAQ (reference sequence). The CDR3 covers 17 residues. CDR3 amino acids: CASSLAKGSSGANVLTF. The CDR3 region has the DNA TGTGCCAGCAGCTTAGCGAAGGGAAGCTCTGGGGCCAACGTCCTGACTTTC. Together with reference TRBV7-9 and TRBJ2-6, the CDR3 gives the full variable domain: DTGVSQNPRHKITKRGQNVTFRCDPISEHNRLYWYRQTLGQGPEFLTYFQNEAQLEKSRLLSDRFSAERPKGSFSTLEIQRTEQGDSAMYLCASSLAKGSSGANVLTFGAGSRLTVL.

This clonotype was counted between two and nine times. This chain's CDR3 is CASSGTSGAHNEQFF. The DNA for the CDR3 is TGCGCCAGCAGTGGGACTAGCGGGGCTCACAATGAGCAGTTCTTC. The V and J genes are TRBV10-1 and TRBJ2-1; 12 bases agree with TRBD2. J was trimmed by 5 bases and V by 4 bases; bases with no gene match: 3. This CDR3 region has 15 residues. The V gene's germline CDR1 is WNHNN and CDR2 SYGVQD (reference sequence).

At least ten counts were recorded for this clonotype. V and J are TRBV12-3 or TRBV12-4 and TRBJ1-4; D unresolved. This CDR3 is 13 amino acids long. With 5 bases removed from V and 7 bases from J, the gap between germline ends came to 11 bases. CDR3: CASSPRTSEKLFF. In nucleotides, the CDR3 is TGTGCCAGCAGTCCCAGGACGAGTGAAAAACTGTTTTTT.

This clonotype was seen ten or more times. V gene TRBV20-1 combines with J gene TRBJ1-2; 7 bases match TRBD1. Germline values: CDR1 DFQATT, CDR2 SNEGSKA (reference sequence). Trimming at V came to 3 bases and at J to 3 bases, leaving 13 bases not matched to a gene. The CDR3 totals 16 residues. The chain's CDR3 is CSASRGGRDRDYGYTF. CDR3 DNA sequence: TGCAGTGCTAGTCGGGGCGGACGGGACAGAGACTATGGCTACACCTTC.

The rearrangement joins TRBV12-3 or TRBV12-4 to TRBJ2-3; 11 bases agree with TRBD1. V gave up 7 bases and J gave up 4 bases; unmatched junction bases: 10. This CDR3 comprises 16 residues. CDR3 protein: CASTAGQGARADTQYF. Here the CDR3 DNA reads TGTGCCAGCACCGCAGGACAGGGGGCGCGCGCAGATACGCAGTATTTT.

This clonotype was observed a few times. DNA of the CDR3: TGCAGTGCCCTTCCGGGACAACGCAATCAGCCCCAGCATTTT. Translated, it gives CSALPGQRNQPQHF. The chain recombines TRBV20-1 with TRBJ1-5; TRBD1 is a possible D gene (6 bases). CDR3 length equals 14 residues. The germline V gene has CDR1 DFQATT and CDR2 SNEGSKA (reference sequence). The V and J ends lost 6 bases and 2 bases respectively, with 14 bases between them.

This clonotype occurred a few times. This sequence joins TRBV20-1 and TRBJ2-3; D perhaps matches TRBD2 (6 bases). V was shortened by 6 bases and J by 3 bases, with 19 bases between the two germline ends. Germline CDR1 DFQATT, CDR2 SNEGSKA (reference sequence). The CDR3 sequence is 15 residues long. The CDR3 is CSAGDSSSETDTQYF. Written as DNA, the CDR3 is TGCAGTGCGGGGGACTCTTCGAGCGAGACAGATACGCAGTATTTT.

This clonotype was observed many times. The gene calls are TRBV20-1 and TRBJ1-3; TRBD1 matches 7 bases. The germline gives CDR1 DFQATT, CDR2 SNEGSKA (reference sequence). The CDR3 contains 17 residues. The trim removed 3 bases at V and 0 bases at J, leaving 11 bases unmatched. This chain's CDR3 is CSASGPRQGGSGNTIYF. The CDR3 DNA reads as TGCAGTGCTAGTGGGCCGCGACAGGGTGGCTCTGGAAACACCATATATTTT.

This clonotype has a count of ten or more. The V call is TRBV21-1, the J call TRBJ2-5; TRBD2, as called in the table, went unchecked against the DNA. TRBV21-1 is a pseudogene. The CDR3 runs 19 residues. CDR3 sequence: CASSKDFASGVFIQETQYF. DNA for the CDR3: TGTGCCAGCAGCAAAGATTTTGCTAGCGGGGTCTTCATACAAGAGACCCAGTACTTC.

The chain is built from TRBV5-5 and TRBJ2-5, with D uncertain. CDR1 is SGHKS and CDR2 is YYEKEE in the germline V gene (reference sequence). This CDR3 comprises 14 residues. Trimming stripped 0 bases from V and 3 bases from J, with 9 bases between. In nucleotides, the CDR3 is TGTGCCAGCAGCTTGGAAAACGCCGAAGAGACCCAGTACTTC. Its translation: CASSLENAEETQYF. Supplemented by reference TRBV5-5 and TRBJ2-5, the full variable domain reads DAGVTQSPTHLIKTRGQQVTLRCSPISGHKSVSWYQQVLGQGPQFIFQYYEKEERGRGNFPDRFSARQFPNYSSELNVNALLLGDSALYLCASSLENAEETQYFGPGTRLLVL.

This clonotype appeared many times. The chain combines TRBV11-2 with TRBJ2-5; TRBD1 agrees at 8 bases. There are 15 residues in the CDR3. The ends lost 5 bases at V and 4 bases at J; junction bases unmatched: 9. Germline-derived CDR1 and CDR2 are SGHAT and FQNNGV. The CDR3 sequence: CASSRLGQGRETQYF. The CDR3 coding sequence is TGTGCCAGCAGCCGACTAGGACAGGGACGAGAGACCCAGTACTTC.